The entry that follows covers one T cell receptor beta chain sequence. The record originates from a study of blood T cell repertoires in COVID-19. Overall study: T cells, B-cell-depleted T cells, or PBMCs supplied cDNA or gDNA.

Generated by immunoSEQ multiplex PCR, the TCRdb table keeps only in-frame clones and is missing some. Of a few hundred thousand clones listed, around 86% are singletons. The length of the CDR3 is 14 residues. Germline CDR1 MNHEY, CDR2 SVGEGT. V dropped 6 bases and J dropped 7; count of bases not matched to a gene: 10. This sequence joins TRBV6-2 or TRBV6-3 and TRBJ1-2; 8 nucleotides line up with TRBD1. Sequenced input: PBMCs or T cells enriched from blood (not recorded which). This receptor was obtained from a woman aged 45-65 years who had recovered from COVID-19. CDR3 nucleotides: TGTGCCAGCAGCAAGGACAGGGTTGAGGTTGGCTACACCTTC. This encodes CASSKDRVEVGYTF.